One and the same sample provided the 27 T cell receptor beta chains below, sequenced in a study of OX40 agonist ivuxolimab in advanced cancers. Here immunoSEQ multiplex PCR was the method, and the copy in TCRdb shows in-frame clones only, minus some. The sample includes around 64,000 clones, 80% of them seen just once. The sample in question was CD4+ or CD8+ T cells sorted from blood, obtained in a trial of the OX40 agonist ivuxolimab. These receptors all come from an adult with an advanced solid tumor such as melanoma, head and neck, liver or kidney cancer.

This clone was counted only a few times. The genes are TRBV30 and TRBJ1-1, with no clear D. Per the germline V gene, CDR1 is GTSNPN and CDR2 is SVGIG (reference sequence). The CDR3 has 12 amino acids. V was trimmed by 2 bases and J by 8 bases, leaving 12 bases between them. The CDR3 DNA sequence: TGTGCCTGGAGTCCCACACGAGCGGAAGCTTTCTTT. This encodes CAWSPTRAEAFF.

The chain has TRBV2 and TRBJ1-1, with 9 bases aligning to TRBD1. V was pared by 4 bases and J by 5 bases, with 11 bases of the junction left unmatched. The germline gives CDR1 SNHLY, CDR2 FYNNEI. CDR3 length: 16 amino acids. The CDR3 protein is CASSARPGTGWTEAFF. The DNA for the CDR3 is TGTGCCAGCAGTGCCCGTCCCGGGACAGGGTGGACTGAAGCTTTCTTT.

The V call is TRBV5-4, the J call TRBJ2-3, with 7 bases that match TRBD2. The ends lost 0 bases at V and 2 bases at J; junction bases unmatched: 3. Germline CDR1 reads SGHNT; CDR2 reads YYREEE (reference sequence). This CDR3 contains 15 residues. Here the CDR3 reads CASSLGGGNTDTQYF. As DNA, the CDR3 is TGTGCCAGCAGCTTGGGCGGGGGTAACACAGATACGCAGTATTTT. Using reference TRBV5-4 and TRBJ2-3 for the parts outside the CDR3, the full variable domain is ETGVTQSPTHLIKTRGQQVTLRCSSQSGHNTVSWYQQALGQGPQFIFQYYREEENGRGNFPPRFSGLQFPNYSSELNVNALELDDSALYLCASSLGGGNTDTQYFGPGTRLTVL.

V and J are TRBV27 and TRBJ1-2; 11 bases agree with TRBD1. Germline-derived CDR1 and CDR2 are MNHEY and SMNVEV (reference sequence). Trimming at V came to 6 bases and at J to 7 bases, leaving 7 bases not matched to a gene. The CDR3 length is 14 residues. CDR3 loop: CASSRWGQGGGYTF. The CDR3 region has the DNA TGTGCCAGCAGCCGCTGGGGACAGGGGGGTGGCTACACCTTC.

CDR3 protein: CASSVGQMNTEAFF. CDR3 nucleotides: TGTGCCAGCAGCGTAGGACAGATGAACACTGAAGCTTTCTTT. This rearrangement joins TRBV9 to TRBJ1-1; maybe TRBD1 (5 bases). This CDR3 spans 14 amino acids. Germline CDR1 reads SGDLS; CDR2 reads YYNGEE. With 0 bases removed from V and 0 bases from J, the gap between germline ends came to 6 bases.

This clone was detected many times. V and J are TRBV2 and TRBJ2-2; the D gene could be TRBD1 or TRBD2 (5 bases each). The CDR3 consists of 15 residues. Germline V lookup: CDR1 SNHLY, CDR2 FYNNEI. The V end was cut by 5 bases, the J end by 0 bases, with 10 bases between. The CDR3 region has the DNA TGTGCCAGCAGTTGGGACGGGGCGAACACCGGGGAGCTGTTTTTT. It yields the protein CASSWDGANTGELFF.

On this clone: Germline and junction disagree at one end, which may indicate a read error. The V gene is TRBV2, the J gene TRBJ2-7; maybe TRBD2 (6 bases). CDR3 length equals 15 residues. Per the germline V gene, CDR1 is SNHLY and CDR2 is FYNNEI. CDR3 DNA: TGTGCCAGCACGGGAGCAGCGTGGGGCTCCGACGAGCAGTACTTC. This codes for CASTGAAWGSDEQYF.

CDR3 sequence reads: CASREGTGKNTIYF. Here the CDR3 DNA reads TGCGCCAGCAGGGAAGGGACAGGGAAGAACACCATATATTTT. The rearrangement uses TRBV5-1 and TRBJ1-3; 9 positions agree with TRBD1. Germline V CDR1 and CDR2: SGHRS, YFSETQ. V was clipped by 5 bases and J by 7 bases; unmatched bases: 7. The CDR3 spans 14 residues.

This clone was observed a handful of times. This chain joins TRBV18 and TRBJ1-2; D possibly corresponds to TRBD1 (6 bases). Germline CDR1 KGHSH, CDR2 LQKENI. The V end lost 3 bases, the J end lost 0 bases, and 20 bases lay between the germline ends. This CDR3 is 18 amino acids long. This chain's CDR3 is CASSPALRTVGANYGYTF. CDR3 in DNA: TGTGCCAGCTCACCTGCGCTACGGACAGTTGGGGCTAACTATGGCTACACCTTC.

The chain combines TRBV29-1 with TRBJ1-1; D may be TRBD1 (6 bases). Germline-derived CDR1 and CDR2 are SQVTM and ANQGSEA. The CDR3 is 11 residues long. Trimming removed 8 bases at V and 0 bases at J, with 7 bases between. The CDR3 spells CSTGLNTEAFF. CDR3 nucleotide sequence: TGCAGCACAGGGTTGAACACTGAAGCTTTCTTT.

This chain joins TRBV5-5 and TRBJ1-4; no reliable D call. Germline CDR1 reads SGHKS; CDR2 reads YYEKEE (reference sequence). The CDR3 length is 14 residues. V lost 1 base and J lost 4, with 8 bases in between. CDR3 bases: TGTGCCAGCAGCTTGAGCGGGAATAATGAAAAACTGTTTTTT. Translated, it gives CASSLSGNNEKLFF.

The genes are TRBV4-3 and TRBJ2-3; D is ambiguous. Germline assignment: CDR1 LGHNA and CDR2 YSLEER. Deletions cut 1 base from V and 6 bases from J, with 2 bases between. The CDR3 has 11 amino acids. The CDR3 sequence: CASSQGDTQYF. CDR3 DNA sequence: TGCGCCAGCAGCCAAGGGGATACGCAGTATTTT.

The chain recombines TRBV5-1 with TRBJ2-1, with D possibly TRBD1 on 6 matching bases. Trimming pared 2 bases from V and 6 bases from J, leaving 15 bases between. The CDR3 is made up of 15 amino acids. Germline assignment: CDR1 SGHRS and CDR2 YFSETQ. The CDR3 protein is CASSFATGPGNEQFF. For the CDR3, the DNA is TGCGCCAGCAGCTTTGCAACAGGGCCTGGCAATGAGCAGTTCTTC.

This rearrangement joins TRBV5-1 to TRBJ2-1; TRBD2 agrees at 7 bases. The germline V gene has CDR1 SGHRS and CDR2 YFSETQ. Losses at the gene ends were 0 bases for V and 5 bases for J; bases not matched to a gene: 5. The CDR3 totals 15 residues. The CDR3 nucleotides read TGCGCCAGCAGCTTGGGTCACAGCGGGGACAATGAGCAGTTCTTC. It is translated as CASSLGHSGDNEQFF.

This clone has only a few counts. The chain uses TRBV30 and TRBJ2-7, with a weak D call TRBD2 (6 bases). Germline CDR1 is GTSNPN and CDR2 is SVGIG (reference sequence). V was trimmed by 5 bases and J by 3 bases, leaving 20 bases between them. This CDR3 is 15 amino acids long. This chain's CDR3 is CAWGGRKGPSYEQYF. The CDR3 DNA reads TGTGCCTGGGGGGGGAGGAAGGGGCCTAGCTACGAGCAGTACTTC. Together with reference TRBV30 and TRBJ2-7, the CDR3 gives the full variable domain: SQTIHQWPATLVQPVGSPLSLECTVEGTSNPNLYWYRQAAGRGLQLLFYSVGIGQISSEVPQNLSASRPQDRQFILSSKKLLLSDSGFYLCAWGGRKGPSYEQYFGPGTRLTVT.

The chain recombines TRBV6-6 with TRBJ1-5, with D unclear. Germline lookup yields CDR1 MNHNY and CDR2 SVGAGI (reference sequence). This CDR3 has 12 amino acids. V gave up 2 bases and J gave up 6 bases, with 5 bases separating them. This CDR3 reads CASSYDGQPQHF. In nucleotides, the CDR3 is TGTGCCAGCAGTTACGATGGTCAGCCCCAGCATTTT.

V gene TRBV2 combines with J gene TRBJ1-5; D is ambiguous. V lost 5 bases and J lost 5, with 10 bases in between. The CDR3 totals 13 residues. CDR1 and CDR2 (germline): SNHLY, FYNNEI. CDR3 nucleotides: TGTGCCAGCAGTCGGGTCGTCGATCAGCCCCAGCATTTT. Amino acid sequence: CASSRVVDQPQHF. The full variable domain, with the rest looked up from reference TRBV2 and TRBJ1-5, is EPEVTQTPSHQVTQMGQEVILRCVPISNHLYFYWYRQILGQKVEFLVSFYNNEISEKSEIFDDQFSVERPDGSNFTLKIRSTKLEDSAMYFCASSRVVDQPQHFGDGTRLSIL.

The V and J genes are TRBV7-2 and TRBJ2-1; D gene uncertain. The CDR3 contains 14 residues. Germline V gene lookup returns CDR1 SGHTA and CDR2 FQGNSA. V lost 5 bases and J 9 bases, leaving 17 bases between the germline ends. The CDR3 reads CASSPSRLGSEQFF. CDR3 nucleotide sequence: TGTGCCAGCAGCCCCTCGCGGCTAGGGTCTGAGCAGTTCTTC.

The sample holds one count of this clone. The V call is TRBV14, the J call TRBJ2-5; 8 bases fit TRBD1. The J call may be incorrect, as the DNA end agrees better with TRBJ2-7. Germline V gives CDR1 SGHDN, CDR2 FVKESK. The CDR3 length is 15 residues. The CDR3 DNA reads TGTGCCAGCAGCCAATACACAGGGGGTCCCTACGAGCAGTACTTC. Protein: CASSQYTGGPYEQYF.

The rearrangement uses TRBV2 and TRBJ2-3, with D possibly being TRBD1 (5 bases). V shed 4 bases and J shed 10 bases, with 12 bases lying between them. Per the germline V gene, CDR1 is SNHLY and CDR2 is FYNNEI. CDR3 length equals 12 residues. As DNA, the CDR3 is TGTGCCAGCAGTGGGGGCGGATCGTCGCAGTATTTT. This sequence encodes CASSGGGSSQYF.

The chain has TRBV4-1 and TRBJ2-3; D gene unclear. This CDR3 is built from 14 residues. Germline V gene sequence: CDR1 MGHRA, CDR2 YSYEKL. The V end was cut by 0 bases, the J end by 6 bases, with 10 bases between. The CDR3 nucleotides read TGCGCCAGCAGCCAAGACTTGGGTCTGGATACGCAGTATTTT. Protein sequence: CASSQDLGLDTQYF.

The CDR3 DNA reads as TGTGCCAGCAGCCAAGAGAGGGTGGGAGTTCCGTACTTC. This codes for CASSQERVGVPYF. The gene calls are TRBV4-2 and TRBJ2-7; D perhaps matches TRBD2 (5 bases). With 0 bases removed from V and 12 bases from J, the gap between germline ends came to 15 bases. CDR1 and CDR2 (germline): LGHNA, YNFKEQ. The CDR3 covers 13 residues.

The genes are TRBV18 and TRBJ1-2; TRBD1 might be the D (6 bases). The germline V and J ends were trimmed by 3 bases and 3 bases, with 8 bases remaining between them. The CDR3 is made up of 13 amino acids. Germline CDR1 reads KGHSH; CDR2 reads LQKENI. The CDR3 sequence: CASSPPGDYGYTF. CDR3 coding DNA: TGTGCCAGCTCACCCCCAGGGGACTATGGCTACACCTTC. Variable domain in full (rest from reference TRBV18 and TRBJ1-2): NAGVMQNPRHLVRRRGQEARLRCSPMKGHSHVYWYRQLPEEGLKFMVYLQKENIIDESGMPKERFSAEFPKEGPSILRIQQVVRGDSAAYFCASSPPGDYGYTFGSGTRLTVV.

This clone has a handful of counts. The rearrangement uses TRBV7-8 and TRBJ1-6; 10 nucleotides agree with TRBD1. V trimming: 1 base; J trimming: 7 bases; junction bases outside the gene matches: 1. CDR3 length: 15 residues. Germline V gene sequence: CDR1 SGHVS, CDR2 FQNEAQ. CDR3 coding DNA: TGTGCCAGCAGCTTAGGGGGACAGGGGAATTCACCCCTCCACTTT. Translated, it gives CASSLGGQGNSPLHF.

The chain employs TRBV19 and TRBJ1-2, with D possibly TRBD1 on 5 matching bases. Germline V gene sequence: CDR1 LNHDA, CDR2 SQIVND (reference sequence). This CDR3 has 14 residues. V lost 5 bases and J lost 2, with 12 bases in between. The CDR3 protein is CASSDRQINYGYTF. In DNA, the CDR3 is TGTGCCAGTAGTGACCGACAGATAAACTATGGCTACACCTTC.

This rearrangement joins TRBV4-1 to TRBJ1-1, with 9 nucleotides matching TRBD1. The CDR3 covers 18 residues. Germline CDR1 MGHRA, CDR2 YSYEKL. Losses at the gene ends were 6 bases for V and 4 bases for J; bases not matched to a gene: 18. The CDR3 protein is CASSHDGTGSVEGTEAFF. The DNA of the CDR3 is TGCGCCAGCAGTCATGACGGGACAGGGTCAGTCGAGGGCACTGAAGCTTTCTTT.

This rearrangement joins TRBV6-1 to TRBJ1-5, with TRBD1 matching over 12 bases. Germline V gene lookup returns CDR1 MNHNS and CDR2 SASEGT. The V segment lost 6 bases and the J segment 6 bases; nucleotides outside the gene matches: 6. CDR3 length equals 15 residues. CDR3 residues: CASSGGTGGFQPQHF. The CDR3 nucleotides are TGTGCCAGCAGCGGCGGGACAGGGGGCTTTCAGCCCCAGCATTTT.